Presented here are 17 T cell receptor beta chains from one specimen sequenced in a study of shared clonotypes between healthy human individuals. TCRdb keeps only in-frame clones here, not all; method: immunoSEQ multiplex PCR. The data contain about 1.1 million clones, approximately 80% of them singletons. Source material: memory CD4+ T cells from PBMCs. Subset here: CD45RA-negative fraction. The source is a man aged 18-30 years in good health. Some clones in this sample may be carry-over from other donors' samples.

This chain links TRBV19 with TRBJ2-5; a weak D match, TRBD1 (6 bases). CDR3 length equals 14 residues. Trimming left V 4 bases short and J 5 bases short, with 14 bases between. Germline CDR1 and CDR2: LNHDA and SQIVND (reference sequence). The chain's CDR3 is CASSKGQNRETQYF. The DNA for the CDR3 is TGTGCCAGTAGTAAAGGACAGAATCGGGAGACCCAGTACTTC.

The table lists this clone with a count of one. This sequence joins TRBV5-1 and TRBJ1-3; maybe TRBD1 (5 bases). The V gene lost 4 bases and the J gene lost 9 bases, with 17 bases spanning the gap. CDR1 SGHRS and CDR2 YFSETQ come from the germline V gene. CDR3 length: 14 amino acids. The CDR3: CASSLSGADGTIYF. The CDR3 region has the DNA TGCGCCAGCAGCCTGTCCGGGGCGGACGGCACCATATATTTT.

About this clone itself: Other DNA sequences from this sample encode an identical CDR3 as well. The chain combines TRBV5-6 with TRBJ2-5; no reliable D call. Trimming took 0 bases from V and 3 from J, leaving 6 bases between them. Germline values: CDR1 SGHDT, CDR2 YYEEEE. The CDR3 runs to 13 residues. Here the CDR3 DNA reads TGTGCCAGCAGCTTGGGAACGGAAGAGACCCAGTACTTC. Translation gives CASSLGTEETQYF.

The V call is TRBV5-1, the J call TRBJ2-3; TRBD2 aligns across 13 bases. Germline loops: CDR1 SGHRS, CDR2 YFSETQ. After removal of 4 bases from V and 4 bases from J, the junction contained 3 bases not matched to a gene. CDR3 length: 15 amino acids. The CDR3 DNA is TGCGCCAGCAGCCGTGGACTAGCGGGAGCAGATACGCAGTATTTT. Amino acid sequence: CASSRGLAGADTQYF.

The sample holds a few counts of this clone. The chain's CDR3 is CASSFSVAYEQYF. The CDR3 region has the DNA TGTGCCAGCAGCTTTAGCGTTGCCTACGAGCAGTACTTC. The V call is TRBV7-2, the J call TRBJ2-7; TRBD2 is a possible D gene (5 bases). Trimming pared 3 bases from V and 2 bases from J, leaving 8 bases between. Looked up from germline, CDR1 is SGHTA and CDR2 is FQGNSA. The CDR3 contains 13 residues.

The chain uses TRBV28 and TRBJ1-1; perhaps TRBD1 as D (6 bases). The V and J ends lost 0 bases and 9 bases respectively, with 11 bases between them. The CDR3 spans 13 residues. Germline CDR1 MDHEN, CDR2 SYDVKM. DNA for the CDR3: TGTGCCAGCAGTTTATGGGGGGGCCCACAAGCTTTCTTT. This translates into CASSLWGGPQAFF.

The J gene is TRBJ1-3, the V gene TRBV7-3, with TRBD1 matching 8 bases. The germline V gene encodes CDR1 SGHTA and CDR2 FQGTGA. This CDR3 contains 15 residues. J gave up 4 bases and V 5 bases, and 7 bases lay outside the gene matches. This chain's CDR3 is CASSPGGVGGNTIYF. The CDR3 bases are TGTGCCAGCAGCCCAGGGGGCGTAGGAGGAAACACCATATATTTT.

The chain has TRBV6-5 and TRBJ1-5; D is perhaps TRBD1 (6 bases). Trimming took off 6 bases at V and 4 bases at J, with 7 bases between the two ends. CDR3 length: 12 residues. CDR1 and CDR2 from the germline V gene are MNHEY and SVGAGI. As DNA, the CDR3 is TGTGCCAGCAGACAGGGTAATCAGCCCCAGCATTTT. As protein: CASRQGNQPQHF.

The chain is built from TRBV18 and TRBJ2-1; perhaps D is TRBD1 or TRBD2 (5 bases each). Trimming cost V 3 bases and J 7 bases, with 13 bases left between them. CDR3 length: 14 residues. Germline lookup yields CDR1 KGHSH and CDR2 LQKENI. The CDR3 spells CASSPRGPANEQFF. DNA of the CDR3: TGTGCCAGCTCACCCCGGGGCCCGGCGAATGAGCAGTTCTTC. Combining the CDR3 with reference TRBV18 and TRBJ2-1 gives the whole variable domain NAGVMQNPRHLVRRRGQEARLRCSPMKGHSHVYWYRQLPEEGLKFMVYLQKENIIDESGMPKERFSAEFPKEGPSILRIQQVVRGDSAAYFCASSPRGPANEQFFGPGTRLTVL.

This clone has just a few counts. The chain has TRBV5-1 and TRBJ1-2; D may be TRBD1 (6 bases). There are 14 residues in the CDR3. CDR1 is SGHRS and CDR2 is YFSETQ in the germline V gene. V was pared by 7 bases and J by 4 bases, with 17 bases between. The CDR3 loop reads CASGGGTGTYGYTF. The CDR3 coding sequence is TGCGCCAGCGGAGGGGGTACGGGGACCTATGGCTACACCTTC.

The rearrangement joins TRBV27 to TRBJ2-7, with 11 bases matching TRBD1. Germline CDR1 MNHEY, CDR2 SMNVEV (reference sequence). The CDR3 has 14 amino acids. Losses at the gene ends were 6 bases for V and 5 bases for J; bases not matched to a gene: 6. The CDR3 sequence is CASSRDRGINEQYF. The CDR3 DNA sequence: TGTGCCAGCAGCCGGGACAGGGGGATCAACGAGCAGTACTTC.

V gene TRBV11-2 combines with J gene TRBJ2-7, with TRBD1 matching 7 bases. The V gene end was trimmed by 5 bases and the J gene end by 13 bases; junction bases not matched to a gene: 11. Germline V gene lookup returns CDR1 SGHAT and CDR2 FQNNGV. This CDR3 region has 12 residues. The CDR3 spells CASSPIRGQPYF. The CDR3 bases are TGTGCCAGCAGCCCCATTCGGGGACAGCCCTACTTC.

The DNA for the CDR3 is TGTGCCAGCAGCCCCAGCCGGGACAGGGGGTGGAACGAGCAGTACTTC. This sequence encodes CASSPSRDRGWNEQYF. This chain connects TRBV11-3 to TRBJ2-7; TRBD1 matches at 11 bases. This CDR3 comprises 16 residues. Germline values: CDR1 SGHNT, CDR2 YENEEA. V trimming: 5 bases; J trimming: 5 bases; junction bases outside the gene matches: 11.

The chain has TRBV28 and TRBJ1-5; TRBD1 is a possible D gene (6 bases). From germline, CDR1 is MDHEN and CDR2 SYDVKM. The CDR3 sequence is 14 residues long. V lost 7 bases to trimming and J lost 2 bases, with 12 bases between them. As DNA, the CDR3 is TGTGCCAGCACAACGGGGGGCGGCAATCAGCCCCAGCATTTT. Protein product: CASTTGGGNQPQHF.

This chain connects TRBV27 to TRBJ1-1; the match to TRBD1 covers 10 bases. The CDR3 extends over 13 amino acids. V was pared by 6 bases and J by 5 bases, with 3 bases of the junction left unmatched. Germline CDR1 reads MNHEY; CDR2 reads SMNVEV (reference sequence). The CDR3 spells CASSDRGRTEAFF. In DNA, the CDR3 is TGTGCCAGCAGCGACAGGGGGCGTACTGAAGCTTTCTTT.

CDR3 sequence: CASSPTLRYYTF. CDR3 nucleotide sequence: TGTGCCAGCAGTCCCACTCTTCGGTACTACACCTTC. The chain combines TRBV28 with TRBJ1-2; D is undetermined. V lost 5 bases and J lost 10, with 14 bases in between. CDR1 MDHEN and CDR2 SYDVKM come from the germline V gene. The CDR3 is made up of 12 amino acids.

The J gene is TRBJ2-7, the V gene TRBV9; TRBD1 aligns across 11 bases. The CDR3 covers 15 residues. V was pared by 4 bases and J by 3 bases, with 6 bases of the junction left unmatched. Germline V gene lookup returns CDR1 SGDLS and CDR2 YYNGEE. The CDR3 loop is CASSPTDRGHYEQYF. CDR3 DNA: TGTGCCAGCAGCCCGACGGACAGGGGGCACTACGAGCAGTACTTC.